One sample yielded the 6 T cell receptor beta chains listed below, sequenced in a study of T-cell memory formation after mild COVID-19. TCRdb re-called the 5' RACE reads through MiXCR, storing one row per CDR3 protein. The data hold about half a million distinct CDR3 sequences, with about 20% observed a single time. The sample was PBMCs or a T cell subset sorted from them (not recorded which). All receptors come from an adult woman who had mild COVID-19 (a few samples of this study predate the infection). Cell type and time point are not known.

The V and J genes are TRBV6-5 and TRBJ2-5, with a weak D call TRBD2 (6 bases). This CDR3 is built from 16 residues. Deletions cut 2 bases from V and 2 bases from J, with 15 bases between. CDR1 and CDR2 (germline): MNHEY, SVGAGI. The CDR3 nucleotides are TGTGCCAGCAGTTACGGATCGGGAGCGAAACAAGAGACCCAGTACTTC. This translates into CASSYGSGAKQETQYF.

This chain connects TRBV11-2 to TRBJ1-6; TRBD1 is a possible D gene (5 bases). This CDR3 has 15 residues. The V end lost 5 bases, the J end lost 8 bases, and 16 bases lay between the germline ends. The germline V gene encodes CDR1 SGHAT and CDR2 FQNNGV. CDR3 nucleotides: TGTGCCAGCAGCCCTATCCGGGACGGTTATTCACCCCTCCACTTT. Translated: CASSPIRDGYSPLHF.

This clonotype came up many times. The chain employs TRBV15 and TRBJ2-1, with 8 nucleotides matching TRBD1. CDR1 and CDR2 from the germline V gene are LNHNV and YYDKDF (reference sequence). The length of the CDR3 is 16 residues. V lost 2 bases to trimming and J lost 0 bases; unmatched junction nucleotides: 3. The CDR3 region is CATSRLDRGSYNEQFF. The DNA of the CDR3 is TGTGCCACCAGCAGATTAGACAGGGGCTCCTACAATGAGCAGTTCTTC.

The chain employs TRBV19 and TRBJ2-5, with TRBD2 as a possible D gene (6 bases). The CDR3 totals 14 residues. The V end lost 3 bases, the J end lost 1 base, and 9 bases lay between the germline ends. Germline V gene data show CDR1 as LNHDA and CDR2 as SQIVND (reference sequence). Here the CDR3 reads CASSIGGIQETQYF. CDR3 DNA: TGTGCCAGTAGTATTGGAGGGATCCAAGAGACCCAGTACTTC.

There are many counts of this clonotype. The chain links TRBV10-3 to TRBJ2-1, with D possibly matching TRBD2 (5 bases). The CDR3 runs 18 residues. V was pared by 2 bases and J by 8 bases, with 25 bases between. CDR1 ENHRY and CDR2 SYGVKD come from the germline V gene. CDR3 sequence: CAISEAKVSGSFADEQFF. In DNA, the CDR3 is TGTGCCATCAGTGAGGCCAAAGTCAGCGGTTCCTTCGCAGATGAGCAGTTCTTC.

This rearrangement joins TRBV20-1 to TRBJ2-2; 7 bases align to TRBD1. J lost 4 bases, V lost 5 bases, and 13 bases had no gene match. Per the germline V gene, CDR1 is DFQATT and CDR2 is SNEGSKA (reference sequence). This CDR3 is built from 16 residues. The chain's CDR3 is CSAHPGNRGPTGELFF. The CDR3 region has the DNA TGCAGTGCTCATCCTGGCAACAGGGGCCCCACCGGGGAGCTGTTTTTT.